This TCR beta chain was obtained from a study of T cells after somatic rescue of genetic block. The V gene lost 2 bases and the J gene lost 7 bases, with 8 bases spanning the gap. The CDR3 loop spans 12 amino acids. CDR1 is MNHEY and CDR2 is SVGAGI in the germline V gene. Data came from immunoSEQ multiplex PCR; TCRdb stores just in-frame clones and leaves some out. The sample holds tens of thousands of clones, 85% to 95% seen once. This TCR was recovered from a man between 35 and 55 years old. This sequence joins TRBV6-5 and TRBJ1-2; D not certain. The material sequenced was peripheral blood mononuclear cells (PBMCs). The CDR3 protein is CASSYPEGGYTF. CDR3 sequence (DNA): TGTGCCAGCAGTTACCCAGAGGGTGGCTACACCTTC.